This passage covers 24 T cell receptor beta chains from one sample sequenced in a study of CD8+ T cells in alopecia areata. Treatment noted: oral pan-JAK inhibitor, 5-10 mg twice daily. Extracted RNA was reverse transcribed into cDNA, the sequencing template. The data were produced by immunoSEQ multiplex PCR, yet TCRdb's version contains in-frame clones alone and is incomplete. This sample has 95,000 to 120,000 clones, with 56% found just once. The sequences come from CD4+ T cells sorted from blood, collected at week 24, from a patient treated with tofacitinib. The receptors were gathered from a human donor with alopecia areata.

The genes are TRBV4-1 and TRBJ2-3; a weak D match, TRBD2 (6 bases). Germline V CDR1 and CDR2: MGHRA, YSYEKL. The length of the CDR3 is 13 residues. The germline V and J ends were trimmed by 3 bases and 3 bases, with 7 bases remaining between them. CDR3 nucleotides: TGCGCCAGCAGCCATGGGGGGACAGATACGCAGTATTTT. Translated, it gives CASSHGGTDTQYF.

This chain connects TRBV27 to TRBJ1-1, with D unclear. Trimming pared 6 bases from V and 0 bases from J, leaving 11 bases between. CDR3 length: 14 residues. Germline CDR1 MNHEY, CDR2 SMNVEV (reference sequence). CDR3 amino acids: CASSLVGLNTEAFF. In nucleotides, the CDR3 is TGTGCCAGCAGCCTGGTCGGGTTGAACACTGAAGCTTTCTTT.

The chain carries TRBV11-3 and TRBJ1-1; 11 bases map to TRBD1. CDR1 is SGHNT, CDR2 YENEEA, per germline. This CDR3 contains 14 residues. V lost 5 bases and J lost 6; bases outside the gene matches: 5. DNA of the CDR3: TGTGCCAGCAGCAGGACAGGGGGCGCGTCTGAAGCTTTCTTT. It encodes CASSRTGGASEAFF.

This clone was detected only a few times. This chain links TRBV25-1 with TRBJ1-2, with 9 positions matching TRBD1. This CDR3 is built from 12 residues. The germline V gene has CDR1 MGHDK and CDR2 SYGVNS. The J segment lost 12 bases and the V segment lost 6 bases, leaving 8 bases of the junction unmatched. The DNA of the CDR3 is TGTGCCAGCAGCCCTGACAGGGGGAGTAACACCTTC. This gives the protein CASSPDRGSNTF.

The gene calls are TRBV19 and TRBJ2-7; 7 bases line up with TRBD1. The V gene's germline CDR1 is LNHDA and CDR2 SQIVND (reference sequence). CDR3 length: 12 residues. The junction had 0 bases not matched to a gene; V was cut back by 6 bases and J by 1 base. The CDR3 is CASRGQSYEQYF. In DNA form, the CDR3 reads TGTGCCAGTAGGGGACAGTCCTACGAGCAGTACTTC.

The CDR3 nucleotides are TGTGCCAGCAGTCATTCAGGGTCCGGTGAAAAACTGTTTTTT. This encodes CASSHSGSGEKLFF. The V gene is TRBV27, the J gene TRBJ1-4; weak D call: TRBD1 (5 bases). Trimming removed 5 bases from V and 7 bases from J, with 14 bases in between. The CDR3 totals 14 residues. The germline gives CDR1 MNHEY, CDR2 SMNVEV (reference sequence).

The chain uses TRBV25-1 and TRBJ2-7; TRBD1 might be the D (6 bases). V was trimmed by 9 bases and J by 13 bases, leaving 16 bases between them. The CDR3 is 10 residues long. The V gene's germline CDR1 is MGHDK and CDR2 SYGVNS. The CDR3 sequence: CASQSRTAYF. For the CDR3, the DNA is TGTGCCAGTCAATCCAGGACAGCTTACTTC.

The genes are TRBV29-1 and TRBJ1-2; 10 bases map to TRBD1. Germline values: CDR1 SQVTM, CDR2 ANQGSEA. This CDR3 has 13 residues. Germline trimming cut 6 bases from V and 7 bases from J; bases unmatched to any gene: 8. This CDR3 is CSVDRGSRGGYTF. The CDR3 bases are TGCAGCGTGGACAGGGGGTCAAGGGGTGGCTACACCTTC.

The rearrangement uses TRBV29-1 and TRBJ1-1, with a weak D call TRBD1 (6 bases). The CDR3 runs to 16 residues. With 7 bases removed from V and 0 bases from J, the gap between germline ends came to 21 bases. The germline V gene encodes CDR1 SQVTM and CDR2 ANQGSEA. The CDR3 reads CSAAGKPGHLNTEAFF. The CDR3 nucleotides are TGCAGCGCCGCGGGAAAACCGGGACACCTGAACACTGAAGCTTTCTTT.

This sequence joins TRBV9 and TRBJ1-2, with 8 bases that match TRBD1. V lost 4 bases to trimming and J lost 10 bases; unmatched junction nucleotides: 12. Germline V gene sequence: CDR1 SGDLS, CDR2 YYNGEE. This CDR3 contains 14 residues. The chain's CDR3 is CASSSQGQASDYTF. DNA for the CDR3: TGTGCCAGCAGCTCCCAGGGACAGGCAAGTGACTACACCTTC.

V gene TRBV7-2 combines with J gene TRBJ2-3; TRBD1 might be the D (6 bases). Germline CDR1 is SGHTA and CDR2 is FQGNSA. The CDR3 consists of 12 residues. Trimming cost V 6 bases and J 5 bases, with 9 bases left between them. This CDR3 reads CASRKQGDTQYF. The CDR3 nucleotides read TGTGCCAGCAGAAAACAGGGAGATACGCAGTATTTT.

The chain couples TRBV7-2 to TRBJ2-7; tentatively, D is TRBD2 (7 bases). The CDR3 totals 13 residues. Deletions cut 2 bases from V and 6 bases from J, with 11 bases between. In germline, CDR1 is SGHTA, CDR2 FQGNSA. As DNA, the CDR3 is TGTGCCAGCAGCTTACGGGGGGCGGGCGAGCAGTACTTC. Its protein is CASSLRGAGEQYF. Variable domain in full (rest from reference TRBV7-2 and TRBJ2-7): GAGVSQSPSNKVTEKGKDVELRCDPISGHTALYWYRQSLGQGLEFLIYFQGNSAPDKSGLPSDRFSAERTGGSVSTLTIQRTQQEDSAVYLCASSLRGAGEQYFGPGTRLTVT.

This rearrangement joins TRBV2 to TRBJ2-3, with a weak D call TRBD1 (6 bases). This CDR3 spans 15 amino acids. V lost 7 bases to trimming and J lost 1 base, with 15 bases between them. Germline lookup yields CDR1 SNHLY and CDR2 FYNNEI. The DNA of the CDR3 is TGTGCCAGCATTAAAACAGGGCATGGCACAGATACGCAGTATTTT. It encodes CASIKTGHGTDTQYF.

The CDR3 here is CASTSVHGTDTQYF. CDR3 nucleotides: TGTGCCAGCACCTCCGTCCACGGCACAGATACGCAGTATTTT. The chain recombines TRBV6-6 with TRBJ2-3, with D hard to call. This CDR3 region has 14 residues. V gave up 7 bases and J gave up 1 base, with 12 bases separating them. The germline V gene has CDR1 MNHNY and CDR2 SVGAGI (reference sequence).

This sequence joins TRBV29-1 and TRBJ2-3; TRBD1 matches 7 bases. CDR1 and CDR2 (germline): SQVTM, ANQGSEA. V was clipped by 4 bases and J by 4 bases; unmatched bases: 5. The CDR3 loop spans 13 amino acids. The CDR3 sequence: CSVVRQGADTQYF. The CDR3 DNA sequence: TGCAGCGTTGTTCGACAGGGAGCAGATACGCAGTATTTT.

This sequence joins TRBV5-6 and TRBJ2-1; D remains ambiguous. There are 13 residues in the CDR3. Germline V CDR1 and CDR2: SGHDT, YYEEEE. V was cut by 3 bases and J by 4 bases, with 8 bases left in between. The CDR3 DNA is TGTGCCAGCAGCTCCGATTATTACAATGAGCAGTTCTTC. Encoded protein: CASSSDYYNEQFF.

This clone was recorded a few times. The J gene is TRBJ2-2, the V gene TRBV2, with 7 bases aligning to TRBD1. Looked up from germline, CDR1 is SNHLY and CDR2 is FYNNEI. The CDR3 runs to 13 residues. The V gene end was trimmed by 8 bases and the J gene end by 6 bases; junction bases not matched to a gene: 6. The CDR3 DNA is TGTGCCAGCGGGGGAGACAGGGCCGGGGAGCTGTTTTTT. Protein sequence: CASGGDRAGELFF.

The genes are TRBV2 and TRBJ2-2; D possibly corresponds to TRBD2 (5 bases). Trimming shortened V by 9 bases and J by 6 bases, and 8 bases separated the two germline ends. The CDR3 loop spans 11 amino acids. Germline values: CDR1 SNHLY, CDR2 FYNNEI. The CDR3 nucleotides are TGTGCCAGTCGGGGTGCCGGGGAGCTGTTTTTT. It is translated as CASRGAGELFF.

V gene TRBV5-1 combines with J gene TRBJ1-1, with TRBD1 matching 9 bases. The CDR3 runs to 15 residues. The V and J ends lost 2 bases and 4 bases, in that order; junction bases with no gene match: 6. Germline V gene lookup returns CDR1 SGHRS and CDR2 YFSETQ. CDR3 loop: CASSFGQGRSTEAFF. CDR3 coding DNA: TGCGCCAGCAGCTTTGGACAGGGGAGGAGCACTGAAGCTTTCTTT.

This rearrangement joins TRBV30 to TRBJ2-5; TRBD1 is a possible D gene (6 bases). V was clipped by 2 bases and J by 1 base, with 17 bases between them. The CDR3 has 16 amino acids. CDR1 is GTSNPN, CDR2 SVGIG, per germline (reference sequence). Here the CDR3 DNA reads TGTGCCTGGAGTCCAGTTTGGGACACCGTCCAAGAGACCCAGTACTTC. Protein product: CAWSPVWDTVQETQYF.

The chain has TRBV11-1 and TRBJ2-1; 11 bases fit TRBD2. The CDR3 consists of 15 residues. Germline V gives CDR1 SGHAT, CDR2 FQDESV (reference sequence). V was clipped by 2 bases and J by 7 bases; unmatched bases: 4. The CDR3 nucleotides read TGTGCCAGCAGCTTAACTAGCGGGGGATGGAATGAGCAGTTCTTC. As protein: CASSLTSGGWNEQFF.

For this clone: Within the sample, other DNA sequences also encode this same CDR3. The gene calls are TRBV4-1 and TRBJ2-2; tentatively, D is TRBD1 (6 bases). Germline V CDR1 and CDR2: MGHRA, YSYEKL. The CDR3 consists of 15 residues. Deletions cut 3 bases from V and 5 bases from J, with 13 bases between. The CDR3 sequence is CASSQGLRGTGELFF. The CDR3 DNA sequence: TGCGCCAGCAGCCAGGGCCTTAGGGGGACCGGGGAGCTGTTTTTT.

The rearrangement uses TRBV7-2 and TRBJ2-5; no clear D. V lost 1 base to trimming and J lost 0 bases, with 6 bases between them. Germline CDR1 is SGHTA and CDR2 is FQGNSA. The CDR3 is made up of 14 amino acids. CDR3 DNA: TGTGCCAGCAGCTTAGGGACGTACCAAGAGACCCAGTACTTC. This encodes CASSLGTYQETQYF.

CDR3 region: CSVGQTGTTEAFF. The CDR3 coding sequence is TGCAGCGTCGGCCAGACGGGGACCACTGAAGCTTTCTTT. The gene calls are TRBV29-1 and TRBJ1-1; D may be TRBD1 (5 bases). V was shortened by 6 bases and J by 4 bases, with 15 bases between the two germline ends. The CDR3 runs 13 residues. Germline V gene lookup returns CDR1 SQVTM and CDR2 ANQGSEA. The variable domain in full, with the rest retrieved from reference TRBV29-1 and TRBJ1-1, is SAVISQKPSRDICQRGTSLTIQCQVDSQVTMMFWYRQQPGQSLTLIATANQGSEATYESGFVIDKFPISRPNLTFSTLTVSNMSPEDSSIYLCSVGQTGTTEAFFGQGTRLTVV.